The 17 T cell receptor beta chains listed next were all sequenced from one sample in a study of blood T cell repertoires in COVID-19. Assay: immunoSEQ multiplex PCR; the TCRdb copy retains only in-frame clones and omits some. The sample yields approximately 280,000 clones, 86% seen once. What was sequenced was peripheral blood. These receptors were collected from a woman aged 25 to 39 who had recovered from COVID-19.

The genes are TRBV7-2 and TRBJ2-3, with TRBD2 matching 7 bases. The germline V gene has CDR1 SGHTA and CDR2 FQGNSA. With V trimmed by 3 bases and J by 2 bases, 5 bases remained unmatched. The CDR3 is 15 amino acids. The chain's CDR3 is CASSLGAGYTDTQYF. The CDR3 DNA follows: TGTGCCAGCAGCTTGGGAGCGGGGTACACAGATACGCAGTATTTT.

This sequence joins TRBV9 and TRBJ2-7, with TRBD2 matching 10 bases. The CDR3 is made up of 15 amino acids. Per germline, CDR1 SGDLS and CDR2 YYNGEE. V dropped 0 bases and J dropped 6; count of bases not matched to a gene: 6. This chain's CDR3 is CASSVESSGRSEQYF. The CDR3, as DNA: TGTGCCAGCAGCGTAGAGTCTAGCGGGAGAAGCGAGCAGTACTTC.

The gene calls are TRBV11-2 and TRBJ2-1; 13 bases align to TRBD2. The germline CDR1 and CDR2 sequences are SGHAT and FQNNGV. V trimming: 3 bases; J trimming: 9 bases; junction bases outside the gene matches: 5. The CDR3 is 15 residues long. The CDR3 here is CASSLGTSGTSEQFF. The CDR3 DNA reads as TGTGCCAGCAGCTTGGGGACTAGCGGGACGAGTGAGCAGTTCTTC.

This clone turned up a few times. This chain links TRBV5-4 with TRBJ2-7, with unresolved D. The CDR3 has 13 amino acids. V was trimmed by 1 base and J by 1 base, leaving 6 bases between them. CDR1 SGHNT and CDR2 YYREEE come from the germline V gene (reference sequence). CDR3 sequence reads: CASSLTESYEQYF. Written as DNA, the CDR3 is TGTGCCAGCAGCTTGACAGAGTCCTACGAGCAGTACTTC.

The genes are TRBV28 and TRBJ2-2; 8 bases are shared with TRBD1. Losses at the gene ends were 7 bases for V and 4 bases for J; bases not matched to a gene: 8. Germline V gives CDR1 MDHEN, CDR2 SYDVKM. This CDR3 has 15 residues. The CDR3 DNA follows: TGTGCCAGCACCAGACAGGGGTCGCCCACCGGGGAGCTGTTTTTT. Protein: CASTRQGSPTGELFF.

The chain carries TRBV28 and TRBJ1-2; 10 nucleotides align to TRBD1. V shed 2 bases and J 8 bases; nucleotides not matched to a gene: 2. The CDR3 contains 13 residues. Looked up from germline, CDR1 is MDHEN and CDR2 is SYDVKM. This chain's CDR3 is CASSLRDRGGYTF. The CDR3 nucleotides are TGTGCCAGCAGTTTAAGGGACAGGGGCGGCTACACCTTC.

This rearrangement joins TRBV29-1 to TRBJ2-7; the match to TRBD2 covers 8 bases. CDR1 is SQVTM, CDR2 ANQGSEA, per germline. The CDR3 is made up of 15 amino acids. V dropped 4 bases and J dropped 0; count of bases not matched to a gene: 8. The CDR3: CSVVGLAGNSYEQYF. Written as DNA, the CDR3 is TGCAGCGTTGTCGGTTTAGCGGGAAACTCCTACGAGCAGTACTTC.

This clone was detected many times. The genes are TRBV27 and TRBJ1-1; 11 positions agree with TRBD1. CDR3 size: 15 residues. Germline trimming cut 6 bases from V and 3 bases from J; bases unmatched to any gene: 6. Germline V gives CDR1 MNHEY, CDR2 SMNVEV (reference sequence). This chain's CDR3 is CASRSWDRGDTEAFF. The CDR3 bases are TGTGCCAGCAGGTCTTGGGACAGGGGGGACACTGAAGCTTTCTTT.

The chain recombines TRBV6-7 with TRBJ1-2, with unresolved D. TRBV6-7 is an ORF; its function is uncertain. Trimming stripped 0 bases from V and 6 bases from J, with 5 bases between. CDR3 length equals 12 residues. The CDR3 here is CASSYSLDGYTF. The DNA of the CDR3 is TGTGCCAGCAGTTACTCACTAGATGGCTACACCTTC.

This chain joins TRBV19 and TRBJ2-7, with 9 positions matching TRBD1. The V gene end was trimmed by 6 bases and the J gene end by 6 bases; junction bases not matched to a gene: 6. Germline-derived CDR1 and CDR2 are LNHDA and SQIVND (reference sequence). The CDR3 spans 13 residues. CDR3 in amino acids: CASSPTGGIEQYF. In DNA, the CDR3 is TGTGCCAGTAGCCCTACAGGGGGCATCGAGCAGTACTTC.

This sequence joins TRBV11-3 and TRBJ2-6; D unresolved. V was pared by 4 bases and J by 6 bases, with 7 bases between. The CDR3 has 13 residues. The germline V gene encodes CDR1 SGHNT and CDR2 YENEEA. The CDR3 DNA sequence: TGTGCCAGCAGCTCACTGTCGGCCAACGTCCTGACTTTC. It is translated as CASSSLSANVLTF. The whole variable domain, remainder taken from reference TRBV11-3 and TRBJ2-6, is EAGVVQSPRYKIIEKKQPVAFWCNPISGHNTLYWYLQNLGQGPELLIRYENEEAVDDSQLPKDRFSAERLKGVDSTLKIQPAELGDSAVYLCASSSLSANVLTFGAGSRLTVL.

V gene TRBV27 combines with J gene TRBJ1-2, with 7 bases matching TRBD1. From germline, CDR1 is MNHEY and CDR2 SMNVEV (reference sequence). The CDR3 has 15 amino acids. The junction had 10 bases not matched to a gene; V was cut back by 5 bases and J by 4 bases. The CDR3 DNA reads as TGTGCCAGCAGTCCATCGGCGGGACAGCTCTATGGCTACACCTTC. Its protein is CASSPSAGQLYGYTF.

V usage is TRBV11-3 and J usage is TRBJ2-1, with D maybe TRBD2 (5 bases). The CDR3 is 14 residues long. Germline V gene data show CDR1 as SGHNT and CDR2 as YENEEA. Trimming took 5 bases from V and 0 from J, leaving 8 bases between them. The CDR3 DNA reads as TGTGCCAGCAGCGCTGGGAGCTCCTACAATGAGCAGTTCTTC. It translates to CASSAGSSYNEQFF.

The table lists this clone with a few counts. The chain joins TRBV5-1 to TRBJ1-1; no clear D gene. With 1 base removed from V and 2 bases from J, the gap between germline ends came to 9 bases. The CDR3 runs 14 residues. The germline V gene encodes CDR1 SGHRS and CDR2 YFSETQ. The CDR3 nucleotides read TGCGCCAGCAGCTTGACAGCCTCCAACACTGAAGCTTTCTTT. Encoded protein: CASSLTASNTEAFF.

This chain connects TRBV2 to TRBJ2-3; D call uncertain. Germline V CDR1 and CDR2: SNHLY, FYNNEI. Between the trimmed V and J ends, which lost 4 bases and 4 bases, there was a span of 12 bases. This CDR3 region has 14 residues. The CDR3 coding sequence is TGTGCCAGCAGTGGGGCAGTAGGCGCAGATACGCAGTATTTT. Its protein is CASSGAVGADTQYF. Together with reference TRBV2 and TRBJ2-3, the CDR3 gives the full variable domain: EPEVTQTPSHQVTQMGQEVILRCVPISNHLYFYWYRQILGQKVEFLVSFYNNEISEKSEIFDDQFSVERPDGSNFTLKIRSTKLEDSAMYFCASSGAVGADTQYFGPGTRLTVL.

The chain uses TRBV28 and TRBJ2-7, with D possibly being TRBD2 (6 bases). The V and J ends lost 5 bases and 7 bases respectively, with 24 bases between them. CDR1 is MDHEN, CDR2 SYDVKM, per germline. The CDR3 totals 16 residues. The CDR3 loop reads CASSPMDYSPDGEQYF. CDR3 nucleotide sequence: TGTGCCAGCAGTCCAATGGACTACTCTCCCGATGGTGAGCAGTACTTC.

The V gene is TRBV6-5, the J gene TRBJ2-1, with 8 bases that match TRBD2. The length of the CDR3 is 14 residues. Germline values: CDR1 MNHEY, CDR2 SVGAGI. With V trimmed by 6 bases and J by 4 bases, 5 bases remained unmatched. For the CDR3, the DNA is TGTGCCAGCAGAAGACTAGCGACGTACAATGAGCAGTTCTTC. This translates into CASRRLATYNEQFF.